Sequencing of this T cell receptor (beta chain) was carried out in a study of early T cells in non-severe SARS-CoV-2 infection. As for the study in general: The authors sequenced bulk RNA from unsorted whole blood, leaving chains unpaired.

The protocol attached unique molecular identifiers to individual cDNA molecules. In TCRdb, the 5' RACE reads were re-called with MiXCR into one record per CDR3 protein. The sample lists under 60,000 distinct CDR3 sequences, about 12% occurring once. What was sequenced was whole blood. The receptor comes from an adult who was a healthcare worker with PCR-confirmed SARS-CoV-2 infection or an uninfected control (not recorded which).

CDR3 bases: TGTGCCAGCAGTGGCTATACGCAGTATTTT. Amino acids: CASSGYTQYF. This chain links TRBV7-9 with TRBJ2-3; no firm D call. From germline, CDR1 is SEHNR and CDR2 FQNEAQ (reference sequence). The V end was cut by 6 bases, the J end by 7 bases, with 5 bases between. The CDR3 extends over 10 amino acids.